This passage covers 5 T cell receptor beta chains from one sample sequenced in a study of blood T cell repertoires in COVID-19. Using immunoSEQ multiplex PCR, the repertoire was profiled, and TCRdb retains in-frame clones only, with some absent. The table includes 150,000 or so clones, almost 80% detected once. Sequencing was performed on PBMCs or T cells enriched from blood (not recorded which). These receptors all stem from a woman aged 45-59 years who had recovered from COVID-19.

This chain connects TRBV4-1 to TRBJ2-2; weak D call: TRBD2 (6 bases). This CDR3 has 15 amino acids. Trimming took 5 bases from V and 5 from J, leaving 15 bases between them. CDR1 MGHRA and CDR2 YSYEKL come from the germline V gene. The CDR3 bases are TGCGCCAGCAGCTTTACGGAGGGGAGAACCGGGGAGCTGTTTTTT. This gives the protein CASSFTEGRTGELFF.

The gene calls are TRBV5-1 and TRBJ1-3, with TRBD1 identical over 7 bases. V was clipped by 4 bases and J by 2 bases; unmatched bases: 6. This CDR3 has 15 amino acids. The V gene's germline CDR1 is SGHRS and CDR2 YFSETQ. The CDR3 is CASSLGQKAGNTIYF. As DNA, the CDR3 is TGCGCCAGCAGCCTGGGACAGAAAGCTGGAAACACCATATATTTT.

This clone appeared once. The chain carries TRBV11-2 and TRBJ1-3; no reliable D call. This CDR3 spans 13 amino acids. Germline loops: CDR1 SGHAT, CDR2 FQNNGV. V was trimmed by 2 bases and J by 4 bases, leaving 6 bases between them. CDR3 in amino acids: CASSLFRGNTIYF. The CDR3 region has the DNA TGTGCCAGCAGCTTATTTCGGGGAAACACCATATATTTT.

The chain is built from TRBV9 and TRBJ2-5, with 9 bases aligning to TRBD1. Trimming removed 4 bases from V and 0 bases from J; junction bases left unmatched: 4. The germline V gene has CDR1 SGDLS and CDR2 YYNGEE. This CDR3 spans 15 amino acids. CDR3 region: CASSSGQGNQETQYF. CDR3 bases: TGTGCCAGCAGCTCCGGACAGGGGAACCAAGAGACCCAGTACTTC.

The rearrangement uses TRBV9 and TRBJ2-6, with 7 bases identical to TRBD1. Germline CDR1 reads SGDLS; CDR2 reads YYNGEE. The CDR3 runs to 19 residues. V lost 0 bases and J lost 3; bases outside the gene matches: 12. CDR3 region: CASSVGMRGGAFGANVLTF. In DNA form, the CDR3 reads TGTGCCAGCAGCGTAGGAATGAGAGGGGGCGCTTTTGGGGCCAACGTCCTGACTTTC.